This passage covers 3 T cell receptor beta chains from one sample sequenced in a study of identical twins' blood T cells. TCRdb itself ran the 5' RACE reads through MiXCR, one entry per CDR3 protein. The data hold 350,000 to 400,000 distinct CDR3 sequences, with over 25% observed a single time. Sequencing input: PBMCs. These receptors were obtained from a woman aged 18 to 50 in good health.

J is TRBJ2-1 and V is TRBV6-5, with D perhaps matching TRBD2 (6 bases). The CDR3 runs to 17 residues. V lost 5 bases and J lost 1, with 18 bases in between. Germline CDR1 and CDR2: MNHEY and SVGAGI. The CDR3 reads CASSRRDLSDSYNEQFF. As DNA, the CDR3 is TGTGCCAGCAGTCGCCGGGACTTGAGCGATTCCTACAATGAGCAGTTCTTC.

J is TRBJ2-1 and V is TRBV4-1; 8 bases are a match to TRBD2. Germline V gives CDR1 MGHRA, CDR2 YSYEKL. This CDR3 comprises 16 residues. V was pared by 4 bases and J by 3 bases, with 8 bases of the junction left unmatched. The CDR3 region has the DNA TGCGCCAGCAGCCGCGAACTAGCGGCCGACTACAATGAGCAGTTCTTC. This translates into CASSRELAADYNEQFF.

The genes are TRBV7-8 and TRBJ1-5, with 7 positions matching TRBD1. J gave up 1 base and V 2 bases, and 2 bases lay outside the gene matches. Looked up from germline, CDR1 is SGHVS and CDR2 is FQNEAQ. The CDR3 is 15 residues long. CDR3 DNA: TGTGCCAGCAGCTTACAGGGGGTAAGCAATCAGCCCCAGCATTTT. Translated: CASSLQGVSNQPQHF.